The TCR beta chain described here comes from a study of cytomegalovirus exposure and HLA in healthy donors. CDR3 size: 12 residues. CDR1 and CDR2 from the germline V gene are SGHDN and FVKESK. The ends were cut back, 4 bases at V and 7 bases at J, with 10 bases in the middle. The PCR had 60 Vbeta and 13 Jbeta primers. Assay used: immunoSEQ multiplex PCR; TCRdb lists only in-frame clones, some missing. The sample lists fewer than 150,000 clones; approximately 80% were seen once. Comment on this clone: What it binds is not known.

Study-level results: In presence/absence analyses, roughly uniform sequencing depth across donors was assumed.

This chain connects TRBV14 to TRBJ2-5; D not certain. The TCR sequence derives from a woman aged 40 to 50 in good health and CMV-seropositive. The sequenced material came from PBMCs. CDR3 sequence: CASSPTAGTQYF. In DNA, the CDR3 is TGTGCCAGCAGCCCAACAGCAGGGACCCAGTACTTC.